This note documents a single T cell receptor beta chain sequence. Authors' data handling: Cell counts per sample came from amplifying reference gene primers. Assay: immunoSEQ multiplex PCR; the TCRdb copy retains only in-frame clones and omits some. V, J and clone size are those of that table, while D and trimming were read from the DNA. The data contain tens of thousands of clones, around nine tenths of them seen just once; the ten biggest clones take up 6.5% to 8%. The sample is drawn from a study of blood T cell repertoires in COVID-19. Turning to the study itself: Whether acute or convalescent, the COVID-19 samples came from the United States, Italy and Spain. Nucleic acid was either cDNA or gDNA, and it came from T cells, B-cell-depleted T cells, or PBMCs.

The sample taken for sequencing was peripheral blood. The sequence derives from a human donor with active COVID-19. The donor label of this sample is uncertain.

The CDR3 region has the DNA TGCGCCAGCAGCGTCAACAACGAGGGTGTCCCAGATACGCAGTATTTT. It yields the protein CASSVNNEGVPDTQYF. The V call is TRBV5-1, the J call TRBJ2-3, with D perhaps matching TRBD2 (5 bases). The CDR3 extends over 16 amino acids. The V gene lost 4 bases and the J gene lost 4 bases, with 19 bases spanning the gap. Germline-derived CDR1 and CDR2 are SGHRS and YFSETQ. Full variable domain (remainder filled in from reference TRBV5-1 and TRBJ2-3): KAGVTQTPRYLIKTRGQQVTLSCSPISGHRSVSWYQQTPGQGLQFLFEYFSETQRNKGNFPGRFSGRQFSNSRSEMNVSTLELGDSALYLCASSVNNEGVPDTQYFGPGTRLTVL.